One sample yielded the 32 T cell receptor beta chains listed below, sequenced in a study of blood T cell repertoires in COVID-19. Profiled with immunoSEQ multiplex PCR; TCRdb holds only in-frame clones, not every one. The sample contains some 300,000 clones, more than 85% of which appear only once. Source material: PBMCs or T cells enriched from blood (not recorded which). The receptors come from a woman between 25 and 40 years old who had been exposed to COVID-19.

This clone was counted a few times. This sequence joins TRBV6-5 and TRBJ1-2; tentative D call: TRBD1 (5 bases). V was pared by 4 bases and J by 0 bases, with 15 bases between. The CDR3 spans 16 residues. The germline V gene encodes CDR1 MNHEY and CDR2 SVGAGI. The DNA for the CDR3 is TGTGCCAGCAGTTCTCCTTCAAGGGGCGCTAACTATGGCTACACCTTC. Translated: CASSSPSRGANYGYTF.

The gene calls are TRBV6-1 and TRBJ1-2, with D tentatively TRBD1 (5 bases). The CDR3 consists of 15 residues. Trimming took 0 bases from V and 4 from J, leaving 12 bases between them. CDR1 and CDR2 (germline): MNHNS, SASEGT. CDR3 sequence reads: CASSEALGQGYGYTF. The DNA for the CDR3 is TGTGCCAGCAGTGAAGCGCTGGGCCAGGGCTATGGCTACACCTTC.

The chain is built from TRBV6-5 and TRBJ2-1, with 8 bases matching TRBD1. Germline V gene data show CDR1 as MNHEY and CDR2 as SVGAGI. This CDR3 is 15 amino acids long. Trimming removed 7 bases from V and 12 bases from J; junction bases left unmatched: 17. The CDR3 nucleotides read TGTGCCAGCACCAAGACAGGGGTGGACCCAACGGGGCAGTTCTTC. This sequence encodes CASTKTGVDPTGQFF.

This chain links TRBV19 with TRBJ1-4; D is ambiguous. This CDR3 is built from 12 residues. Trimming pared 3 bases from V and 5 bases from J, leaving 4 bases between. Looked up from germline, CDR1 is LNHDA and CDR2 is SQIVND (reference sequence). In DNA form, the CDR3 reads TGTGCCAGTAGTATCGTAAATGAAAAACTGTTTTTT. Its protein product is CASSIVNEKLFF.

The gene calls are TRBV15 and TRBJ1-2; no reliable D call. The germline V gene has CDR1 LNHNV and CDR2 YYDKDF (reference sequence). This CDR3 has 14 amino acids. Trimming removed 2 bases at V and 5 bases at J, with 12 bases between. The DNA for the CDR3 is TGTGCCACCAGCAGACCGGGTCTAGTGTATGGCTACACCTTC. It specifies CATSRPGLVYGYTF.

V usage is TRBV5-1 and J usage is TRBJ2-6; 11 nucleotides agree with TRBD1. Germline V CDR1 and CDR2: SGHRS, YFSETQ. The CDR3 consists of 20 residues. The V gene end was trimmed by 3 bases and the J gene end by 2 bases; junction bases not matched to a gene: 13. This CDR3 reads CASSWGRGGTGGAGANVLTF. The CDR3 coding sequence is TGCGCCAGCAGCTGGGGGCGCGGCGGGACAGGGGGGGCTGGGGCCAACGTCCTGACTTTC.

The chain has TRBV7-9 and TRBJ1-6; D remains ambiguous. CDR1 is SEHNR, CDR2 FQNEAQ, per germline (reference sequence). V was pared by 0 bases and J by 8 bases, with 5 bases between. The CDR3 extends over 13 amino acids. This CDR3 is CASSLALHSPLHF. The CDR3, as DNA: TGTGCCAGCAGCTTAGCCCTACATTCACCCCTCCACTTT.

The chain carries TRBV18 and TRBJ2-7; 12 positions match TRBD2. With V trimmed by 4 bases and J by 3 bases, 4 bases remained unmatched. CDR1 and CDR2 from the germline V gene are KGHSH and LQKENI. There are 15 residues in the CDR3. CDR3 protein: CASSLGTSGRYEQYF. CDR3 bases: TGTGCCAGCTCACTAGGGACTAGCGGGCGCTACGAGCAGTACTTC.

The chain has TRBV2 and TRBJ1-3, with 7 bases matching TRBD1. Trimming cost V 7 bases and J 4 bases; bases outside gene matches: 7. This CDR3 is 14 amino acids long. The germline CDR1 and CDR2 sequences are SNHLY and FYNNEI. The CDR3 sequence is CASTETGLGNTIYF. The CDR3 DNA sequence: TGTGCCAGCACCGAGACAGGGCTGGGAAACACCATATATTTT.

On this clone itself: The same CDR3 arises from other DNA sequences in this sample as well. The J gene is TRBJ2-7, the V gene TRBV10-3, with 9 bases aligning to TRBD1. CDR3 size: 14 residues. Germline values: CDR1 ENHRY, CDR2 SYGVKD. Trimming at V came to 3 bases and at J to 1 base, leaving 1 base not matched to a gene. The DNA of the CDR3 is TGTGCCATCAGTGAAGGGACAGGGTCCTACGAGCAGTACTTC. Translated: CAISEGTGSYEQYF.

V and J are TRBV4-3 and TRBJ2-7; D is undetermined. The V end was cut by 3 bases, the J end by 1 base, with 7 bases between. The CDR3 sequence is 13 residues long. Germline lookup yields CDR1 LGHNA and CDR2 YSLEER. The DNA of the CDR3 is TGCGCCAGCAGCCATGGCGGTTCCTACGAGCAGTACTTC. It translates to CASSHGGSYEQYF.

J is TRBJ2-7 and V is TRBV6-5; 8 bases line up with TRBD1. This CDR3 comprises 13 residues. V shed 7 bases and J 4 bases; nucleotides not matched to a gene: 6. CDR1 and CDR2 from the germline V gene are MNHEY and SVGAGI. The CDR3 region is CASTRTGRYEQYF. DNA of the CDR3: TGTGCCAGCACCCGGACAGGGAGGTACGAGCAGTACTTC.

This rearrangement joins TRBV6-5 to TRBJ2-1; D may be TRBD2 (5 bases). The CDR3 consists of 14 residues. Germline values: CDR1 MNHEY, CDR2 SVGAGI. Trimming pared 2 bases from V and 6 bases from J, leaving 11 bases between. This chain's CDR3 is CASSYELGINEQFF. For the CDR3, the DNA is TGTGCCAGCAGTTACGAACTAGGTATCAATGAGCAGTTCTTC.

V gene TRBV20-1 combines with J gene TRBJ1-1; tentative D call: TRBD1 (6 bases). The CDR3 is 11 residues long. Looked up from germline, CDR1 is DFQATT and CDR2 is SNEGSKA (reference sequence). Trimming removed 5 bases at V and 6 bases at J, with 10 bases between. CDR3 nucleotides: TGCAGTGCTCACAGGGTCCCTGAAGCTTTCTTT. Translated: CSAHRVPEAFF.

CDR3 nucleotides: TGTGCCAGCAGTGTGTCCGGACAGGGCTTTAATGAAAAACTGTTTTTT. It yields the protein CASSVSGQGFNEKLFF. The chain is built from TRBV6-1 and TRBJ1-4, with 8 bases identical to TRBD1. Looked up from germline, CDR1 is MNHNS and CDR2 is SASEGT. The CDR3 covers 16 residues. With V trimmed by 4 bases and J by 4 bases, 8 bases remained unmatched.

This clone has only one observation. The V call is TRBV3-1 (or the pseudogene TRBV3-2), the J call TRBJ1-2, with 11 positions matching TRBD1. With V trimmed by 4 bases and J by 1 base, 5 bases remained unmatched. CDR3 size: 16 residues. Germline values: CDR1 LGHDT, CDR2 YNNKEL (reference sequence). The CDR3 is CASSRTGGPFNYGYTF. CDR3 bases: TGTGCCAGCAGCCGGACAGGGGGCCCCTTTAACTATGGCTACACCTTC.

This chain joins TRBV2 and TRBJ2-3, with D possibly matching TRBD1 (6 bases). Trimming pared 7 bases from V and 9 bases from J, leaving 23 bases between. There are 15 residues in the CDR3. Germline lookup yields CDR1 SNHLY and CDR2 FYNNEI. Written as DNA, the CDR3 is TGTGCCAGCACCGCCTCGAGGGGGTCGTATGACACGCAGTATTTT. It specifies CASTASRGSYDTQYF.

This clone occurred once. The chain employs TRBV10-3 and TRBJ1-2, with D perhaps TRBD1 (5 bases). In germline, CDR1 is ENHRY, CDR2 SYGVKD. This CDR3 contains 16 residues. Trimming pared 0 bases from V and 3 bases from J, leaving 14 bases between. The CDR3 DNA sequence: TGTGCCATCAGTGAGTCATCGGGGGGAGGATACTATGGCTACACCTTC. Protein sequence: CAISESSGGGYYGYTF.

The rearrangement links TRBV5-5 to TRBJ1-4; D is possibly TRBD1 (6 bases). Germline assignment: CDR1 SGHKS and CDR2 YYEKEE (reference sequence). The CDR3 sequence is 16 residues long. V was pared by 0 bases and J by 2 bases, with 11 bases between. CDR3 amino acids: CASSLDLRGTNEKLFF. DNA of the CDR3: TGTGCCAGCAGCTTGGACTTAAGGGGGACTAATGAAAAACTGTTTTTT.

V and J are TRBV6-2 or TRBV6-3 and TRBJ1-6; 9 bases agree with TRBD1. This CDR3 is built from 14 residues. Losses at the gene ends were 5 bases for V and 10 bases for J; bases not matched to a gene: 6. Germline CDR1 and CDR2: MNHEY and SVGEGT. The CDR3 nucleotides read TGTGCCAGCAGTAGGGGACAGGGAGGGTCACCCCTCCACTTT. This sequence encodes CASSRGQGGSPLHF.

J is TRBJ1-6 and V is TRBV7-9, with D possibly being TRBD1 (6 bases). The CDR3 has 18 residues. Trimming stripped 1 base from V and 7 bases from J, with 20 bases between. Germline values: CDR1 SEHNR, CDR2 FQNEAQ (reference sequence). The CDR3 sequence is CASSLEWRRGARNSPLHF. CDR3 bases: TGTGCCAGCAGCTTAGAATGGAGGCGGGGGGCCAGAAATTCACCCCTCCACTTT.

The V gene is TRBV3-1 (or the pseudogene TRBV3-2), the J gene TRBJ1-6, with TRBD1 as a possible D gene (6 bases). This CDR3 comprises 16 residues. With 0 bases removed from V and 5 bases from J, the gap between germline ends came to 11 bases. The V gene's germline CDR1 is LGHDT and CDR2 YNNKEL (reference sequence). The CDR3 region is CASSQDRAGDNSPLHF. In DNA form, the CDR3 reads TGTGCCAGCAGCCAAGATAGGGCAGGGGATAATTCACCCCTCCACTTT.

The CDR3 DNA reads TGTGCCAGCAGTTTAAGGGCAGGGCCGTACCAAGAGACCCAGTACTTC. This encodes CASSLRAGPYQETQYF. The J gene is TRBJ2-5, the V gene TRBV27; a weak D match, TRBD1 (5 bases). In germline, CDR1 is MNHEY, CDR2 SMNVEV (reference sequence). The CDR3 extends over 16 amino acids. Trimming shortened V by 2 bases and J by 0 bases, and 13 bases separated the two germline ends.

This chain uses TRBV2 with TRBJ1-2; D possibly corresponds to TRBD1 (5 bases). Germline values: CDR1 SNHLY, CDR2 FYNNEI. The CDR3 covers 11 residues. Trimming pared 4 bases from V and 9 bases from J, leaving 9 bases between. This CDR3 reads CASSGQYSYTF. CDR3 DNA: TGTGCCAGCAGTGGACAGTATAGCTACACCTTC.

For this clone: At one end the junction does not follow the germline gene, possibly because of a read error. V gene TRBV7-9 combines with J gene TRBJ1-1; D remains unclear. Germline assignment: CDR1 SEHNR and CDR2 FQNEAQ (reference sequence). This CDR3 spans 16 amino acids. In DNA form, the CDR3 reads TGTGCCAACAGCCCTGACACGGTTTTCGGCAACACTGAAGCTTTCTTT. Protein product: CANSPDTVFGNTEAFF. Supplemented by reference TRBV7-9 and TRBJ1-1, the full variable domain reads DTGVSQNPRHKITKRGQNVTFRCDPISEHNRLYWYRQTLGQGPEFLTYFQNEAQLEKSRLLSDRFSAERPKGSFSTLEIQRTEQGDSAMYLCANSPDTVFGNTEAFFGQGTRLTVV.

This clone is a singleton in its sample. The rearrangement links TRBV6-5 to TRBJ1-4; TRBD1 is a possible D gene (5 bases). V was trimmed by 0 bases and J by 8 bases, leaving 10 bases between them. CDR3 size: 14 residues. Germline CDR1 is MNHEY and CDR2 is SVGAGI. The CDR3 here is CASSYSSGDEKLFF. The CDR3 DNA reads as TGTGCCAGCAGTTACTCTTCGGGGGACGAAAAACTGTTTTTT.

The gene calls are TRBV2 and TRBJ2-7, with 11 bases that match TRBD2. In germline, CDR1 is SNHLY, CDR2 FYNNEI. The CDR3 consists of 16 residues. With 2 bases clipped from V and 0 bases from J, the junction kept 3 bases outside the gene matches. CDR3 coding DNA: TGTGCCAGCAGTGAATCACTAGCGGGGGCCTCCTACGAGCAGTACTTC. It yields the protein CASSESLAGASYEQYF.

The J gene is TRBJ1-5, the V gene TRBV4-3, with a weak D call TRBD1 (6 bases). Germline V gene sequence: CDR1 LGHNA, CDR2 YSLEER. Trimming removed 0 bases at V and 5 bases at J, with 14 bases between. The CDR3 contains 16 residues. Here the CDR3 reads CASSQDGGQGHQPQHF. CDR3 nucleotides: TGCGCCAGCAGCCAAGACGGAGGTCAGGGGCATCAGCCCCAGCATTTT.

This clone occurred a few times. V and J are TRBV30 and TRBJ1-3; D is ambiguous. Germline V gene sequence: CDR1 GTSNPN, CDR2 SVGIG (reference sequence). The V and J ends lost 0 bases and 0 bases respectively, with 12 bases between them. The CDR3 has 16 amino acids. The CDR3 sequence is CAWSVPGIISGNTIYF. The CDR3 DNA reads as TGTGCCTGGAGTGTTCCGGGTATAATCTCTGGAAACACCATATATTTT.

The rearrangement links TRBV27 to TRBJ1-2; tentative D call: TRBD1 (6 bases). CDR1 is MNHEY, CDR2 SMNVEV, per germline (reference sequence). This CDR3 spans 14 amino acids. The V and J ends lost 5 bases and 4 bases respectively, with 14 bases between them. CDR3 sequence: CASSLTRGVYGYTF. The CDR3 nucleotides are TGTGCCAGCAGTCTCACCAGGGGTGTCTATGGCTACACCTTC.

The chain carries TRBV4-3 and TRBJ2-3; D perhaps matches TRBD2 (6 bases). V lost 6 bases and J lost 4, with 8 bases in between. The CDR3 totals 12 residues. Germline V gene sequence: CDR1 LGHNA, CDR2 YSLEER. The CDR3 coding sequence is TGCGCCAGCAGTGGGAGGCCAGATACGCAGTATTTT. Translation gives CASSGRPDTQYF.

There are a few counts of this clone. The chain is built from TRBV10-1 and TRBJ1-3, with D hard to call. The CDR3 runs 15 residues. Looked up from germline, CDR1 is WNHNN and CDR2 is SYGVQD (reference sequence). V shed 5 bases and J shed 3 bases, with 14 bases lying between them. This CDR3 reads CASSMGSRNGNTIYF. CDR3 in DNA: TGCGCCAGCAGTATGGGCAGCCGCAATGGAAACACCATATATTTT.